The 31 T cell receptor beta chains in this list originate from one sample, sequenced in a study of blood T cell repertoires in COVID-19. Produced via immunoSEQ multiplex PCR; TCRdb's table is partial and in-frame only. This repertoire shows nearly 350,000 clones, over 70% found once; its top ten account for under 3%. Sequences were obtained from peripheral blood. Receptor source: a man aged 30-40 years with active or convalescent COVID-19.

This clone has only a few counts. J is TRBJ1-6 and V is TRBV7-2; D call uncertain. Trimming removed 2 bases at V and 10 bases at J, with 18 bases between. From germline, CDR1 is SGHTA and CDR2 FQGNSA. The length of the CDR3 is 16 residues. Written as DNA, the CDR3 is TGTGCCAGCAGCTTATTCACCACTGCACCGGGATCACCCCTCCACTTT. It yields the protein CASSLFTTAPGSPLHF.

The rearrangement links TRBV6-2 or TRBV6-3 to TRBJ1-6; no clear D gene. Trimming stripped 4 bases from V and 7 bases from J, with 5 bases between. This CDR3 has 12 residues. In germline, CDR1 is MNHEY, CDR2 SVGEGT. The CDR3 sequence: CASSSGNSPLHF. CDR3 nucleotides: TGTGCCAGCAGTTCGGGGAATTCACCCCTCCACTTT.

The V call is TRBV4-1, the J call TRBJ1-2; maybe TRBD1 (5 bases). This CDR3 spans 15 amino acids. Germline assignment: CDR1 MGHRA and CDR2 YSYEKL. The ends were cut back, 2 bases at V and 7 bases at J, with 17 bases in the middle. CDR3 sequence (DNA): TGCGCCAGCAGCCAACCCTTTGACCGAAGGGGTGGCTACACCTTC. Translating it yields CASSQPFDRRGGYTF.

The chain carries TRBV9 and TRBJ2-3; D not certain. Trimming removed 5 bases from V and 2 bases from J, with 9 bases in between. Germline values: CDR1 SGDLS, CDR2 YYNGEE. The CDR3 consists of 13 residues. CDR3 amino acids: CASSEVPTDTQYF. The CDR3 bases are TGTGCCAGCAGTGAGGTACCCACAGATACGCAGTATTTT.

This rearrangement joins TRBV4-3 to TRBJ2-1; 9 bases align to TRBD2. Germline V gene data show CDR1 as LGHNA and CDR2 as YSLEER. The CDR3 extends over 18 amino acids. V lost 5 bases to trimming and J lost 2 bases; unmatched junction nucleotides: 13. The chain's CDR3 is CASSKGLAGAVTYNEQFF. CDR3 nucleotide sequence: TGCGCCAGCAGCAAAGGGTTAGCGGGGGCGGTAACCTACAATGAGCAGTTCTTC.

In its sample, this clone was seen once. Compared with germline, one end of the junction differs, possibly owing to a read error. The V gene is TRBV4-2, the J gene TRBJ1-2, with D unresolved. Germline loops: CDR1 LGHNA, CDR2 YNFKEQ. The CDR3 sequence is 12 residues long. CDR3: CASSQEEVILAF. The CDR3 nucleotides read TGTGCCAGCAGCCAAGAGGAGGTGATCCTTGCTTTC.

The V call is TRBV11-2, the J call TRBJ2-2, with 7 bases matching TRBD2. The CDR3 runs to 15 residues. With 5 bases clipped from V and 4 bases from J, the junction kept 7 bases outside the gene matches. Looked up from germline, CDR1 is SGHAT and CDR2 is FQNNGV. In nucleotides, the CDR3 is TGTGCCAGCAGCATCAGCGGGGCCTCCACCGGGGAGCTGTTTTTT. As protein: CASSISGASTGELFF.

The genes are TRBV6-5 and TRBJ2-7; D is unresolved. Germline V gene data show CDR1 as MNHEY and CDR2 as SVGAGI. Between the trimmed V and J ends, which lost 0 bases and 3 bases, there was a span of 9 bases. This CDR3 spans 14 amino acids. CDR3 loop: CASSYSKTSYEQYF. In DNA, the CDR3 is TGTGCCAGCAGTTACTCGAAGACAAGCTACGAGCAGTACTTC.

The V call is TRBV10-3, the J call TRBJ1-2; D call uncertain. V was trimmed by 0 bases and J by 6 bases, leaving 11 bases between them. This CDR3 has 14 residues. The germline V gene encodes CDR1 ENHRY and CDR2 SYGVKD. In nucleotides, the CDR3 is TGTGCCATCAGTGAGTCGGGAGCTGAGGATGGCTACACCTTC. It codes for CAISESGAEDGYTF.

The rearrangement uses TRBV9 and TRBJ2-3; the D gene is possibly TRBD2 (6 bases). Trimming left V 0 bases short and J 10 bases short, with 9 bases between. CDR3 length: 12 residues. The germline gives CDR1 SGDLS, CDR2 YYNGEE. The chain's CDR3 is CASSVGTGAQYF. In DNA, the CDR3 is TGTGCCAGCAGCGTAGGGACGGGGGCGCAGTATTTT.

There are a few counts of this clone. This chain uses TRBV11-2 with TRBJ1-2; no clear D gene. Germline loops: CDR1 SGHAT, CDR2 FQNNGV. This CDR3 is built from 15 residues. The V end was cut by 2 bases, the J end by 5 bases, with 15 bases between. The CDR3 nucleotides are TGTGCCAGCAGCTTAAGCCGGGGAACTTTTTATGGCTACACCTTC. This translates into CASSLSRGTFYGYTF. The full variable domain, rest sourced from reference TRBV11-2 and TRBJ1-2, is EAGVAQSPRYKIIEKRQSVAFWCNPISGHATLYWYQQILGQGPKLLIQFQNNGVVDDSQLPKDRFSAERLKGVDSTLKIQPAKLEDSAVYLCASSLSRGTFYGYTFGSGTRLTVV.

This chain links TRBV6-5 with TRBJ2-1; no definite D call. This CDR3 is 15 amino acids long. Deletions cut 0 bases from V and 0 bases from J, with 6 bases between. Germline lookup yields CDR1 MNHEY and CDR2 SVGAGI. The CDR3 coding sequence is TGTGCCAGCAGTTACTCCCGTTACTCCTACAATGAGCAGTTCTTC. Protein product: CASSYSRYSYNEQFF.

The chain carries TRBV19 and TRBJ2-7; 10 positions agree with TRBD2. Losses at the gene ends were 5 bases for V and 2 bases for J; bases not matched to a gene: 6. The CDR3 is 15 amino acids. Germline CDR1 and CDR2: LNHDA and SQIVND (reference sequence). This chain's CDR3 is CASSYQREGPYEQYF. CDR3 sequence (DNA): TGTGCCAGTAGTTACCAGCGGGAGGGGCCCTACGAGCAGTACTTC.

The rearrangement uses TRBV4-3 and TRBJ2-1; 9 nucleotides line up with TRBD2. Germline CDR1 LGHNA, CDR2 YSLEER. V lost 4 bases, J lost 5 bases, and 12 bases stayed unmatched. The CDR3 consists of 17 residues. This CDR3 is CASSPQRAGGPNNEQFF. The CDR3 region has the DNA TGCGCCAGCAGCCCCCAGCGGGCGGGAGGGCCCAACAATGAGCAGTTCTTC.

The chain joins TRBV3-1 (or the pseudogene TRBV3-2) to TRBJ2-2, with D uncertain. In germline, CDR1 is LGHDT, CDR2 YNNKEL (reference sequence). Trimming took off 4 bases at V and 6 bases at J, with 9 bases between the two ends. The CDR3 contains 13 residues. CDR3 nucleotide sequence: TGTGCCAGCAGCCTTACATCCCCCGGGGAGCTGTTTTTT. Translating it yields CASSLTSPGELFF.

This clone was seen just once. The chain couples TRBV7-2 to TRBJ2-5; TRBD2 matches 8 bases. In germline, CDR1 is SGHTA, CDR2 FQGNSA. The CDR3 runs 14 residues. After removal of 5 bases from V and 4 bases from J, the junction contained 6 bases not matched to a gene. CDR3 in DNA: TGTGCCAGCAGCCGGGAGGGGTGGGGAGAGACCCAGTACTTC. Translated, it gives CASSREGWGETQYF.

The chain uses TRBV5-1 and TRBJ2-6; a possible D gene is TRBD2 (6 bases). The CDR3 loop spans 17 amino acids. V was pared by 4 bases and J by 0 bases, with 14 bases between. Germline loops: CDR1 SGHRS, CDR2 YFSETQ. The CDR3: CASSREVGDSGANVLTF. The CDR3, as DNA: TGCGCCAGCAGCAGGGAGGTCGGAGACTCTGGGGCCAACGTCCTGACTTTC.

This chain joins TRBV3-1 (or the pseudogene TRBV3-2) and TRBJ2-2; perhaps TRBD1 as D (6 bases). The CDR3 is 14 residues long. Trimming stripped 3 bases from V and 7 bases from J, with 12 bases between. CDR1 and CDR2 (germline): LGHDT, YNNKEL (reference sequence). CDR3 DNA: TGTGCCAGCAGCCAGCTCGAGGGGGTCGGGGAGCTGTTTTTT. As protein: CASSQLEGVGELFF.

A remark on this clone: The identical CDR3 is also encoded by other nucleotide sequences in the sample. The rearrangement links TRBV9 to TRBJ2-3; 14 bases agree with TRBD2. With V trimmed by 2 bases and J by 1 base, 0 bases remained unmatched. This CDR3 comprises 16 residues. Germline lookup yields CDR1 SGDLS and CDR2 YYNGEE. The DNA for the CDR3 is TGTGCCAGCAGCGTGGGACTAGCGGGAGGCACAGATACGCAGTATTTT. Protein: CASSVGLAGGTDTQYF.

This chain links TRBV4-1 with TRBJ1-5; TRBD1 agrees at 7 bases. The CDR3 extends over 14 amino acids. Germline CDR1 and CDR2: MGHRA and YSYEKL. Unmatched junction bases numbered 8, after V lost 7 bases and J lost 5 bases. The CDR3 coding sequence is TGCGCCAGCACCCCCCGGACAGGACATCAGCCCCAGCATTTT. It encodes CASTPRTGHQPQHF.

The chain is built from TRBV23-1 and TRBJ1-5; D is uncertain. TRBV23-1 belongs to the ORF category, with a function that is uncertain. V was cut by 4 bases and J by 2 bases, with 15 bases left in between. CDR3 length: 16 residues. The CDR3 loop is CASSLPALCGNQPQHF. In DNA, the CDR3 is TGCGCCAGCAGTCTCCCCGCGTTGTGCGGCAATCAGCCCCAGCATTTT.

The rearrangement uses TRBV27 and TRBJ2-3; 9 nucleotides agree with TRBD2. The CDR3 totals 15 residues. Trimming removed 5 bases from V and 4 bases from J; junction bases left unmatched: 7. Germline V gene data show CDR1 as MNHEY and CDR2 as SMNVEV (reference sequence). Here the CDR3 reads CASSPQREVADTQYF. CDR3 DNA sequence: TGTGCCAGCAGTCCCCAGCGGGAGGTTGCAGATACGCAGTATTTT.

CDR3 amino acids: CASMVRGGGYTF. CDR3 DNA: TGTGCCAGTATGGTCAGGGGAGGGGGCTACACCTTC. The chain is built from TRBV19 and TRBJ1-2; TRBD1 is a possible D gene (6 bases). The germline V gene has CDR1 LNHDA and CDR2 SQIVND (reference sequence). The CDR3 is made up of 12 amino acids. V lost 7 bases to trimming and J lost 8 bases, with 14 bases between them.

The J gene is TRBJ1-1, the V gene TRBV4-1; D remains unclear. This CDR3 spans 17 amino acids. V was pared by 1 base and J by 1 base, with 16 bases between. Germline CDR1 MGHRA, CDR2 YSYEKL. The CDR3 protein is CASSQARVPRWNTEAFF. The DNA of the CDR3 is TGCGCCAGCAGCCAAGCTAGAGTACCGCGATGGAACACTGAAGCTTTCTTT.

V gene TRBV6-5 combines with J gene TRBJ2-2; tentative D call: TRBD1 (6 bases). The CDR3 consists of 12 residues. Trimming stripped 6 bases from V and 6 bases from J, with 8 bases between. Per the germline V gene, CDR1 is MNHEY and CDR2 is SVGAGI. DNA of the CDR3: TGTGCCAGCAGGACAGGTCCCGGGGAGCTGTTTTTT. Residues: CASRTGPGELFF.

The chain carries TRBV6-5 and TRBJ1-6; D not resolved. The CDR3 contains 15 residues. Deletions cut 2 bases from V and 7 bases from J, with 12 bases between. Germline V lookup: CDR1 MNHEY, CDR2 SVGAGI. The CDR3 protein is CASSYPGISNSPLHF. CDR3 DNA sequence: TGTGCCAGCAGTTACCCGGGGATTTCGAATTCACCCCTCCACTTT.

The chain couples TRBV7-8 to TRBJ2-7; maybe TRBD1 (6 bases). Germline V gene lookup returns CDR1 SGHVS and CDR2 FQNEAQ. This CDR3 is built from 12 residues. Trimming removed 5 bases from V and 6 bases from J, with 11 bases in between. CDR3 sequence: CASSLRGSEQYF. In nucleotides, the CDR3 is TGTGCCAGCAGCCTAAGGGGGTCCGAGCAGTACTTC.

The V call is TRBV5-1, the J call TRBJ2-2; 7 bases match TRBD1. Germline V gene data show CDR1 as SGHRS and CDR2 as YFSETQ. The junction had 6 bases not matched to a gene; V was cut back by 3 bases and J by 1 base. The CDR3 is 16 residues long. For the CDR3, the DNA is TGCGCCAGCAGCTGGGGACGGACAGGGAACACCGGGGAGCTGTTTTTT. Protein product: CASSWGRTGNTGELFF.

As concerns this clone: The junction departs from the called germline gene at one end, perhaps through a read error. The V gene is TRBV7-9, the J gene TRBJ2-7; the match to TRBD2 covers 9 bases. This CDR3 comprises 14 residues. The germline V gene encodes CDR1 SEHNR and CDR2 FQNEAQ (reference sequence). CDR3 sequence: CASTLAGEDYEQYF. In DNA form, the CDR3 reads TGTGCCAGCACCTTAGCGGGAGAAGACTACGAGCAGTACTTC.

This clone was recorded once. The chain links TRBV4-1 to TRBJ1-3, with D maybe TRBD1 (5 bases). V was clipped by 0 bases and J by 0 bases, with 9 bases between them. The CDR3 totals 16 residues. CDR1 is MGHRA, CDR2 YSYEKL, per germline. The CDR3: CASSQDRGFSGNTIYF. Written as DNA, the CDR3 is TGCGCCAGCAGCCAAGATCGGGGGTTCTCTGGAAACACCATATATTTT.

This clone turned up a few times. The rearrangement uses TRBV27 and TRBJ2-2; 7 nucleotides line up with TRBD1. The CDR3 is 18 residues long. In germline, CDR1 is MNHEY, CDR2 SMNVEV (reference sequence). V dropped 6 bases and J dropped 4; count of bases not matched to a gene: 17. The CDR3 nucleotides read TGTGCCAGCAGGACCCGGGACAGCCCCTTTATTGGCACCGGGGAGCTGTTTTTT. Residues: CASRTRDSPFIGTGELFF.